The 13 T cell receptor beta chains reported below all come from one sample, sequenced in a study of PD-1 blockade in classical Hodgkin lymphoma. The protocol was immunoSEQ multiplex PCR, while the TCRdb copy is restricted to in-frame clones and leaves out a portion. There are roughly 61,000 clones in the sample; 75% to 90% occur only once, and 15% lies in the top ten. Each patient relapsed following autologous stem cell transplantation, and prior brentuximab vedotin exposure differed. The material was peripheral blood mononuclear cells (PBMCs), obtained at baseline. The receptors were sampled from a human donor with classical Hodgkin lymphoma.

The chain joins TRBV25-1 to TRBJ2-1; D may be TRBD1 or TRBD2 (5 bases each). The CDR3 contains 14 residues. Germline lookup yields CDR1 MGHDK and CDR2 SYGVNS. Trimming pared 8 bases from V and 1 base from J, leaving 12 bases between. The CDR3 nucleotides are TGTGCCAGCTCCGGGACGGTGTCCTACAATGAGCAGTTCTTC. Its protein is CASSGTVSYNEQFF.

This clone showed up just a few times. The rearrangement links TRBV19 to TRBJ1-1; the D is unclear. The germline CDR1 and CDR2 sequences are LNHDA and SQIVND (reference sequence). V lost 5 bases and J 4 bases, leaving 11 bases between the germline ends. This CDR3 is 13 amino acids long. The CDR3 sequence: CASSLFSLTEAFF. The CDR3 nucleotides are TGTGCCAGTAGTCTTTTTAGCCTCACTGAAGCTTTCTTT.

The gene calls are TRBV19 and TRBJ2-1, with TRBD1 matching over 8 bases. CDR1 is LNHDA, CDR2 SQIVND, per germline (reference sequence). V gave up 5 bases and J gave up 9 bases; unmatched junction bases: 18. The CDR3 runs to 17 residues. The chain's CDR3 is CASSPGQGAIVMGEQFF. The CDR3 DNA reads TGTGCCAGTAGTCCTGGACAGGGAGCAATCGTCATGGGTGAGCAGTTCTTC. The variable domain in full, completed from reference TRBV19 and TRBJ2-1, reads DGGITQSPKYLFRKEGQNVTLSCEQNLNHDAMYWYRQDPGQGLRLIYYSQIVNDFQKGDIAEGYSVSREKKESFPLTVTSAQKNPTAFYLCASSPGQGAIVMGEQFFGPGTRLTVL.

This chain joins TRBV21-1 and TRBJ2-1; whether TRBD1, the table's D call, matches the DNA was not checked. TRBV21-1 is an annotated pseudogene. The CDR3 contains 14 residues. Here the CDR3 DNA reads TGTGCCAGCACCGACGGGGGACAGTACAATGAGCAGTTCTTC. This codes for CASTDGGQYNEQFF.

The rearrangement links TRBV4-1 to TRBJ2-3; tentative D call: TRBD2 (5 bases). The CDR3 is 14 residues long. Per the germline V gene, CDR1 is MGHRA and CDR2 is YSYEKL. V was trimmed by 1 base and J by 5 bases, leaving 10 bases between them. CDR3 amino acids: CASSQVTMGDTQYF. CDR3 bases: TGCGCCAGCAGCCAAGTGACTATGGGAGATACGCAGTATTTT.

The genes are TRBV18 and TRBJ1-2; 8 bases fit TRBD1. V lost 1 base to trimming and J lost 0 bases; unmatched junction nucleotides: 10. The CDR3 contains 18 residues. CDR1 KGHSH and CDR2 LQKENI come from the germline V gene. CDR3 loop: CASSPLSGTGLANYGYTF. The CDR3 coding sequence is TGTGCCAGCTCACCACTATCCGGGACAGGTTTAGCTAACTATGGCTACACCTTC.

The chain uses TRBV14 and TRBJ2-7; the D is unclear. The CDR3 contains 13 residues. Germline V gene data show CDR1 as SGHDN and CDR2 as FVKESK. Between the trimmed V and J ends, which lost 3 bases and 3 bases, there was a span of 9 bases. In DNA form, the CDR3 reads TGTGCCAGCAGCCAGGCGGACGGCTACGAGCAGTACTTC. Translating it yields CASSQADGYEQYF.

In this sample, this clone turned up once. This chain uses TRBV7-9 with TRBJ1-2; the D is unclear. This CDR3 is 13 amino acids long. Germline V gene lookup returns CDR1 SEHNR and CDR2 FQNEAQ (reference sequence). The V gene lost 3 bases and the J gene lost 8 bases, with 13 bases spanning the gap. The CDR3 loop reads CASSFGVWGGYTF. The CDR3 DNA reads as TGTGCCAGCAGCTTTGGGGTATGGGGAGGCTACACCTTC.

The chain is built from TRBV6-5 and TRBJ2-4; 9 positions match TRBD1. Trimming took 6 bases from V and 0 from J; bases not matched to a gene: 6. The CDR3 spans 16 residues. Germline V gene sequence: CDR1 MNHEY, CDR2 SVGAGI. The CDR3 loop reads CASRYRGQIAKNIQYF. The CDR3 DNA reads as TGTGCCAGCAGGTACAGGGGGCAGATAGCCAAAAACATTCAGTACTTC.

This clone was picked up a small number of times. The chain has TRBV2 and TRBJ1-2; TRBD1 agrees at 11 bases. Germline V lookup: CDR1 SNHLY, CDR2 FYNNEI. V lost 4 bases to trimming and J lost 12 bases; unmatched junction nucleotides: 13. The CDR3 is 15 residues long. CDR3 in amino acids: CASSAYTPGTGGNTF. The CDR3 DNA follows: TGTGCCAGCAGTGCCTATACTCCCGGGACAGGGGGGAACACCTTC.

This chain uses TRBV5-4 with TRBJ2-2, with TRBD2 matching 8 bases. Trimming cost V 4 bases and J 6 bases; bases outside gene matches: 20. Germline assignment: CDR1 SGHNT and CDR2 YYREEE (reference sequence). The CDR3 is 19 amino acids. CDR3 DNA: TGTGCCAGCAGCCCTCGGAGCCCACTAGCGGCGGTCCGGGCCGGGGAGCTGTTTTTT. Translated: CASSPRSPLAAVRAGELFF.

V and J are TRBV2 and TRBJ2-7, with unresolved D. CDR1 is SNHLY and CDR2 is FYNNEI in the germline V gene. CDR3 size: 15 residues. Trimming removed 3 bases from V and 6 bases from J, with 18 bases in between. The CDR3 protein is CASSDSSTGTTEQYF. Written as DNA, the CDR3 is TGTGCCAGCAGTGATTCTTCTACGGGCACAACCGAGCAGTACTTC.

The chain has TRBV10-3 and TRBJ2-7; D unclear. Germline V gives CDR1 ENHRY, CDR2 SYGVKD. The CDR3 length is 15 residues. V gave up 4 bases and J gave up 2 bases, with 15 bases separating them. CDR3 nucleotides: TGTGCCATCAGTGTTGGAGTGCAGGCCCCCTACGAGCAGTACTTC. As protein: CAISVGVQAPYEQYF.